The 31 T cell receptor beta chains below come from one sample, sequenced in a study of blood T cells in healthy people across ages. Using a J-beta primer mix together with a sample-barcoded 5' primer, a second PCR was run for roughly 6 to 12 cycles. In TCRdb, the 5' RACE reads were re-called with MiXCR into one record per CDR3 protein. The sample holds 1,800,000 or so distinct CDR3 sequences, about two fifths seen once. The specimen was blood. All receptors derive from a human donor in good health.

The chain combines TRBV2 with TRBJ1-2; D is possibly TRBD1 (5 bases). Trimming took 1 base from V and 4 from J, leaving 10 bases between them. Per the germline V gene, CDR1 is SNHLY and CDR2 is FYNNEI. This CDR3 region has 14 residues. CDR3 DNA sequence: TGTGCCAGCAGTGAAGGGGGCTTCCTCTATGGCTACACCTTC. Encoded protein: CASSEGGFLYGYTF.

The DNA of the CDR3 is TGTGCCAGCAGACGCCCCGGACTAGTAACTGAGCAGTTCTTC. It codes for CASRRPGLVTEQFF. The rearrangement links TRBV7-2 to TRBJ2-1, with TRBD2 identical over 7 bases. Germline V gene sequence: CDR1 SGHTA, CDR2 FQGNSA. The V gene end was trimmed by 6 bases and the J gene end by 9 bases; junction bases not matched to a gene: 11. This CDR3 region has 14 residues. Full variable domain (remainder filled in from reference TRBV7-2 and TRBJ2-1): GAGVSQSPSNKVTEKGKDVELRCDPISGHTALYWYRQSLGQGLEFLIYFQGNSAPDKSGLPSDRFSAERTGGSVSTLTIQRTQQEDSAVYLCASRRPGLVTEQFFGPGTRLTVL.

V gene TRBV9 combines with J gene TRBJ2-7, with D maybe TRBD2 (5 bases). The V end was cut by 2 bases, the J end by 3 bases, with 15 bases between. This CDR3 is built from 15 residues. From germline, CDR1 is SGDLS and CDR2 YYNGEE. The chain's CDR3 is CASSVGPDGIYEQYF. The CDR3 nucleotides are TGTGCCAGCAGCGTGGGCCCGGACGGGATCTACGAGCAGTACTTC.

This clonotype was detected only a few times. The chain is built from TRBV20-1 and TRBJ2-1; TRBD1 matches 7 bases. The CDR3 totals 15 residues. Losses at the gene ends were 6 bases for V and 4 bases for J; bases not matched to a gene: 12. Per the germline V gene, CDR1 is DFQATT and CDR2 is SNEGSKA (reference sequence). CDR3 in DNA: TGCAGTGCCGAAGGGCCCGGGACAGAGTACAATGAGCAGTTCTTC. It yields the protein CSAEGPGTEYNEQFF.

This rearrangement joins TRBV10-3 to TRBJ2-7; 9 bases map to TRBD2. J gave up 1 base and V 5 bases, and 6 bases lay outside the gene matches. CDR1 and CDR2 (germline): ENHRY, SYGVKD. This CDR3 region has 15 residues. The CDR3 bases are TGTGCCATCAGTTTCCTTAGCGGGAGTTCCTACGAGCAGTACTTC. The encoded protein is CAISFLSGSSYEQYF.

The chain joins TRBV6-2 or TRBV6-3 to TRBJ1-5; 7 bases map to TRBD1. J lost 1 base, V lost 7 bases, and 7 bases had no gene match. Germline V gene data show CDR1 as MNHEY and CDR2 as SVGEGT. The CDR3 spans 15 residues. Written as DNA, the CDR3 is TGTGCCAGCAACCCACAGGGGATGAGCAATCAGCCCCAGCATTTT. It translates to CASNPQGMSNQPQHF.

This clonotype was seen a few times. This chain uses TRBV29-1 with TRBJ1-2, with D uncertain. Trimming removed 7 bases at V and 4 bases at J, with 16 bases between. Germline lookup yields CDR1 SQVTM and CDR2 ANQGSEA. The CDR3 totals 13 residues. The CDR3 nucleotides are TGCAGCGCCCAAGTGACCGTCCTCTATGGCTACACCTTC. Encoded protein: CSAQVTVLYGYTF.

This clonotype was observed a handful of times. The genes are TRBV20-1 and TRBJ2-1; 8 bases match TRBD1. The CDR3 length is 14 residues. Germline V gene sequence: CDR1 DFQATT, CDR2 SNEGSKA (reference sequence). V was pared by 8 bases and J by 2 bases, with 8 bases of the junction left unmatched. The CDR3 DNA sequence: TGCAGTTCCTCCCGGACAGGGCCCTACAATGAGCAGTTCTTC. Its translation is CSSSRTGPYNEQFF.

This chain connects TRBV24-1 to TRBJ2-7; a weak D match, TRBD1 (6 bases). The germline gives CDR1 KGHDR, CDR2 SFDVKD. The CDR3 contains 15 residues. V was pared by 8 bases and J by 3 bases, with 19 bases between. The CDR3 DNA reads as TGTGCCACCAACTTCCACAGGGTTGAAGTCTACGAGCAGTACTTC. This gives the protein CATNFHRVEVYEQYF.

In DNA form, the CDR3 reads TGTGCCAGCAGTGCCGGTGGGCTCTGGCTGGAGCAGTACTTC. It specifies CASSAGGLWLEQYF. The rearrangement links TRBV6-1 to TRBJ2-7, with D unresolved. Trimming took off 4 bases at V and 7 bases at J, with 17 bases between the two ends. The CDR3 loop spans 14 amino acids. CDR1 is MNHNS, CDR2 SASEGT, per germline.

The chain is built from TRBV7-2 and TRBJ2-4; D call uncertain. The J call may be in error: the DNA end matches TRBJ2-5 better. Germline CDR1 and CDR2: SGHTA and FQGNSA. This CDR3 has 15 residues. The CDR3 protein is CASSAAGPTQETQYF. In DNA, the CDR3 is TGTGCCAGCAGCGCTGCTGGACCGACGCAAGAGACCCAGTACTTC.

The chain combines TRBV27 with TRBJ2-2; perhaps TRBD2 as D (7 bases). V gave up 3 bases and J gave up 7 bases, with 15 bases separating them. Germline-derived CDR1 and CDR2 are MNHEY and SMNVEV (reference sequence). The CDR3 is 15 amino acids. In DNA form, the CDR3 reads TGTGCCAGCAGTTTTCCGGGGAGGGGGGACGGGGAGCTGTTTTTT. It translates to CASSFPGRGDGELFF.

This clonotype was counted between two and nine times. The rearrangement uses TRBV3-1 and TRBJ2-2; 9 nucleotides match TRBD2. V lost 4 bases to trimming and J lost 5 bases; unmatched junction nucleotides: 8. The germline V gene has CDR1 LGHDT and CDR2 YNNKEL (reference sequence). This CDR3 is built from 16 residues. The CDR3, as DNA: TGTGCCAGCAGCCCTCAGCGGGGGGCGTGGACCGGGGAGCTGTTTTTT. Translating gives CASSPQRGAWTGELFF.

The V and J genes are TRBV4-1 and TRBJ2-3, with D possibly matching TRBD2 (6 bases). Trimming pared 3 bases from V and 3 bases from J, leaving 10 bases between. The germline V gene has CDR1 MGHRA and CDR2 YSYEKL. CDR3 length: 14 residues. Here the CDR3 reads CASSHERVTDTQYF. DNA of the CDR3: TGCGCCAGCAGCCACGAGCGGGTGACAGATACGCAGTATTTT.

The sample holds a few counts of this clonotype. This chain links TRBV7-2 with TRBJ2-1; D possibly corresponds to TRBD2 (5 bases). V was clipped by 3 bases and J by 8 bases, with 23 bases between them. Per germline, CDR1 SGHTA and CDR2 FQGNSA. CDR3 length: 17 amino acids. The CDR3, as DNA: TGTGCCAGCAGCTTCTTGGGAAGAAACCCATTCGGGGATGAGCAGTTCTTC. Translating gives CASSFLGRNPFGDEQFF.

The chain couples TRBV6-2 or TRBV6-3 to TRBJ2-1; TRBD1 matches at 7 bases. V lost 7 bases and J lost 8; bases outside the gene matches: 14. CDR1 and CDR2 (germline): MNHEY, SVGEGT. The CDR3 extends over 15 amino acids. CDR3 sequence (DNA): TGTGCCAGCACTAACCCCCAGACAGGGATCGATGAGCAGTTCTTC. As protein: CASTNPQTGIDEQFF.

CDR3: CASHTGVSSYNEQFF. The CDR3, as DNA: TGTGCCAGCCACACCGGGGTAAGCTCCTACAATGAGCAGTTCTTC. The chain joins TRBV19 to TRBJ2-1, with a weak D call TRBD2 (5 bases). From germline, CDR1 is LNHDA and CDR2 SQIVND (reference sequence). The CDR3 is made up of 15 amino acids. Trimming cost V 9 bases and J 0 bases, with 15 bases left between them.

In its sample, this clonotype was seen a few times. The chain joins TRBV6-2 or TRBV6-3 to TRBJ1-1; unclear D gene. V was cut by 4 bases and J by 0 bases, with 9 bases left in between. Germline V CDR1 and CDR2: MNHEY, SVGEGT. This CDR3 comprises 14 residues. In nucleotides, the CDR3 is TGTGCCAGCAGTTTGGATTGGGTGAACACTGAAGCTTTCTTT. Its translation: CASSLDWVNTEAFF.

The chain recombines TRBV13 with TRBJ2-1; 9 bases are a match to TRBD2. CDR1 PRHDT and CDR2 FYEKMQ come from the germline V gene (reference sequence). The V and J ends lost 4 bases and 1 base, in that order; junction bases with no gene match: 5. CDR3 size: 16 residues. CDR3 region: CASSSRLAASYNEQFF. In DNA form, the CDR3 reads TGTGCCAGCAGCTCCAGACTAGCGGCGTCCTACAATGAGCAGTTCTTC.

The gene calls are TRBV12-3 or TRBV12-4 and TRBJ2-1; TRBD1 aligns across 9 bases. CDR3 size: 16 residues. V gave up 5 bases and J gave up 6 bases; unmatched junction bases: 11. The CDR3 bases are TGTGCCAGCAGTGGCTCGACAGGGGGGGTTGGCAATGAGCAGTTCTTC. Translating it yields CASSGSTGGVGNEQFF.

This clonotype was detected only a few times. This sequence joins TRBV5-1 and TRBJ2-6; tentative D call: TRBD1 (6 bases). Trimming left V 2 bases short and J 2 bases short, with 11 bases between. Germline values: CDR1 SGHRS, CDR2 YFSETQ. The CDR3 covers 16 residues. The CDR3 protein is CASSFRGGTGANVLTF. CDR3 nucleotide sequence: TGCGCCAGCAGCTTCAGAGGGGGAACTGGGGCCAACGTCCTGACTTTC.

The V and J genes are TRBV9 and TRBJ2-1, with a tentative D call TRBD1 (6 bases). Germline CDR1 reads SGDLS; CDR2 reads YYNGEE. With 2 bases removed from V and 2 bases from J, the gap between germline ends came to 8 bases. The CDR3 is made up of 14 amino acids. CDR3 amino acids: CASSVGTTYNEQFF. The CDR3 DNA sequence: TGTGCCAGCAGCGTCGGGACAACCTACAATGAGCAGTTCTTC.

This chain uses TRBV12-3 or TRBV12-4 with TRBJ2-1; D unresolved. This CDR3 is built from 13 residues. V was clipped by 2 bases and J by 3 bases, with 5 bases between them. Here the CDR3 reads CASSLRLYNEQFF. DNA for the CDR3: TGTGCCAGCAGTTTAAGACTCTACAATGAGCAGTTCTTC.

This clonotype was recorded once. Compared with germline, one end of the junction differs, possibly owing to a read error. The chain recombines TRBV9 with TRBJ2-1; TRBD2 aligns across 10 bases. Germline CDR1 SGDLS, CDR2 YYNGEE. CDR3 length: 14 amino acids. CDR3 coding DNA: TGTGTCAGCAGCGTAGCGGGGGGCCGGAATGAGCAGTTCTTC. It encodes CVSSVAGGRNEQFF.

A word on this clonotype: A read error is likely, as this CDR3 ends without the conserved phenylalanine or tryptophan. This chain connects TRBV10-3 to TRBJ2-2; no definite D call. Germline CDR1 is ENHRY and CDR2 is SYGVKD. With 0 bases removed from V and 6 bases from J, the gap between germline ends came to 14 bases. The CDR3 has 16 amino acids. In DNA, the CDR3 is TGTGCCATCAGTGAGTCGACTCGGATGGCTGCCGGGGAGCTGTTTTGT. Translation gives CAISESTRMAAGELFC.

V usage is TRBV5-1 and J usage is TRBJ2-4, with D possibly matching TRBD1 (6 bases). The assigned J gene may be wrong: the sequence end matches TRBJ2-7 better. Germline CDR1 reads SGHRS; CDR2 reads YFSETQ. The CDR3 is 15 residues long. CDR3 loop: CASSPVLGARSEQYF. The CDR3 nucleotides read TGCGCCAGCAGCCCTGTCCTGGGGGCTAGGTCCGAGCAGTACTTC.

This chain joins TRBV6-2 or TRBV6-3 and TRBJ2-1; 10 positions agree with TRBD1. The closer fit of TRBJ2-7 to the DNA end suggests the J call may be wrong. The germline V gene encodes CDR1 MNHEY and CDR2 SVGEGT. The CDR3 loop spans 13 amino acids. CDR3 sequence: CASNSGTGDEQYF. The CDR3 coding sequence is TGTGCCAGCAACTCCGGGACAGGGGACGAGCAGTACTTC.

Here the CDR3 DNA reads TGCAGTGCTAGCTCCTCAGGGTCGGGAAGCTATGGCTACACCTTC. Protein: CSASSSGSGSYGYTF. The rearrangement uses TRBV20-1 and TRBJ1-2; D perhaps matches TRBD1 (5 bases). The germline gives CDR1 DFQATT, CDR2 SNEGSKA (reference sequence). Deletions cut 3 bases from V and 4 bases from J, with 18 bases between. The length of the CDR3 is 15 residues.

To note about this clonotype: Because it lacks the conserved phenylalanine or tryptophan at the end, this CDR3 is likely a read error. Here the CDR3 reads CASSQATDNSPLHV. The CDR3 region has the DNA TGCGCCAGCAGCCAGGCCACTGATAATTCACCCCTCCACGTT. The chain uses TRBV4-3 and TRBJ1-6; D not resolved. The CDR3 contains 14 residues. From germline, CDR1 is LGHNA and CDR2 YSLEER. Trimming pared 3 bases from V and 5 bases from J, leaving 8 bases between.

The chain employs TRBV10-3 and TRBJ2-3; 8 bases fit TRBD2. The CDR3 has 14 residues. The germline V gene encodes CDR1 ENHRY and CDR2 SYGVKD. V gave up 11 bases and J gave up 6 bases; unmatched junction bases: 13. The CDR3 spells CASAPGGRADTQYF. The CDR3 region has the DNA TGTGCCTCCGCTCCGGGGGGGCGTGCGGATACGCAGTATTTT.

V usage is TRBV28 and J usage is TRBJ1-2; D unclear. With 6 bases removed from V and 0 bases from J, the gap between germline ends came to 14 bases. The length of the CDR3 is 15 residues. Germline-derived CDR1 and CDR2 are MDHEN and SYDVKM. DNA for the CDR3: TGTGCCAGCAGCCCTCCAAGTGTAACTAACTATGGCTACACCTTC. Translating it yields CASSPPSVTNYGYTF.